This record concerns one T cell receptor beta chain sequence. This entry comes from a study of blood T cell repertoires in COVID-19. The wider study: Sites across the United States, Italy and Spain contributed samples from acute and convalescent COVID-19. In each case, the material was cDNA or gDNA derived from T cells, B-cell-depleted T cells, or PBMCs.

The germline V gene has CDR1 SEHNR and CDR2 FQNEAQ (reference sequence). Trimming shortened V by 7 bases and J by 7 bases, and 16 bases separated the two germline ends. This CDR3 has 13 amino acids. Methods used by the authors: Cell counts per sample came from amplifying reference gene primers. Generated by immunoSEQ multiplex PCR, the TCRdb table keeps only in-frame clones and is missing some. V, J and clone size derive from that table, while D and trimming were established from the DNA sequence. Found here are 15,000 to 17,000 clones, around three quarters of them singletons; the top ten hold under 35%.

What was sequenced was peripheral blood. V and J are TRBV7-9 and TRBJ1-1; no reliable D call. The sequence came from a man in his 70s with active or convalescent COVID-19. CDR3 in DNA: TGTGCCAGCACCCCCCACGCGGTTGGTGAAGCTTTCTTT. Residues: CASTPHAVGEAFF.